The 6 T cell receptor beta chains below were found in one sample sequenced in a study of beta chain features in type 1 diabetes. Since all of the isolated RNA was reverse transcribed, expressed TCRB transcripts were what got sequenced. Some clones are missing from TCRdb's copy, which holds only in-frame ones; the method was immunoSEQ multiplex PCR. Here the sample spans more than 300,000 clones, 7.5% to 9% being singletons. The sample comprised central memory CD4+ T cells from blood. The source is a woman younger than 30 in good health.

This sequence joins TRBV10-3 and TRBJ2-1, with 8 bases matching TRBD2. V was pared by 0 bases and J by 7 bases, with 14 bases of the junction left unmatched. Germline CDR1 reads ENHRY; CDR2 reads SYGVKD. The CDR3 is made up of 18 amino acids. Here the CDR3 reads CAISESLGGAAYGNEQFF. CDR3 nucleotides: TGTGCCATCAGTGAGTCCCTCGGGGGGGCGGCATACGGAAATGAGCAGTTCTTC.

The genes are TRBV5-4 and TRBJ2-1; TRBD2 matches 8 bases. Germline loops: CDR1 SGHNT, CDR2 YYREEE (reference sequence). There are 19 residues in the CDR3. Unmatched junction bases numbered 24, after V lost 4 bases and J lost 9 bases. CDR3 sequence: CASSPPGLSGTRPLVEQFF. The CDR3 nucleotides are TGTGCCAGCAGCCCACCAGGTTTGAGTGGGACTAGACCCTTAGTTGAGCAGTTCTTC. The full variable domain, completed using reference TRBV5-4 and TRBJ2-1, is ETGVTQSPTHLIKTRGQQVTLRCSSQSGHNTVSWYQQALGQGPQFIFQYYREEENGRGNFPPRFSGLQFPNYSSELNVNALELDDSALYLCASSPPGLSGTRPLVEQFFGPGTRLTVL.

This clone was found a few times. This rearrangement joins TRBV7-8 to TRBJ2-7, with 7 bases fitting TRBD2. V dropped 2 bases and J dropped 9; count of bases not matched to a gene: 13. The V gene's germline CDR1 is SGHVS and CDR2 FQNEAQ. This CDR3 contains 15 residues. Here the CDR3 reads CASSLREMTSSRQYF. In DNA, the CDR3 is TGTGCCAGCAGCTTAAGGGAAATGACTAGCAGTAGGCAGTACTTC.

The chain joins TRBV5-6 to TRBJ2-5; D perhaps matches TRBD2 (5 bases). CDR1 is SGHDT, CDR2 YYEEEE, per germline. The CDR3 loop spans 14 amino acids. Between the trimmed V and J ends, which lost 5 bases and 4 bases, there was a span of 15 bases. For the CDR3, the DNA is TGTGCCAGCAGGTTGACCGCCGGGGTAGAGACCCAGTACTTC. It is translated as CASRLTAGVETQYF.

There are a few counts of this clone. The chain is built from TRBV7-9 and TRBJ2-7, with 7 bases lining up with TRBD1. The CDR3 loop spans 15 amino acids. Germline V gene sequence: CDR1 SEHNR, CDR2 FQNEAQ (reference sequence). V trimming: 3 bases; J trimming: 2 bases; junction bases outside the gene matches: 7. The CDR3 bases are TGTGCCAGCAGCTTTATGACAGGGTCCCCCTACGAGCAGTACTTC. Translated: CASSFMTGSPYEQYF. Drawing the rest from reference TRBV7-9 and TRBJ2-7, the complete variable domain is DTGVSQNPRHKITKRGQNVTFRCDPISEHNRLYWYRQTLGQGPEFLTYFQNEAQLEKSRLLSDRFSAERPKGSFSTLEIQRTEQGDSAMYLCASSFMTGSPYEQYFGPGTRLTVT.

The chain is built from TRBV7-9 and TRBJ1-1; D is undetermined. Germline lookup yields CDR1 SEHNR and CDR2 FQNEAQ (reference sequence). The CDR3 contains 13 residues. With 5 bases removed from V and 0 bases from J, the gap between germline ends came to 7 bases. The CDR3 DNA follows: TGTGCCAGCAGCCCTCAGATGAACACTGAAGCTTTCTTT. Protein product: CASSPQMNTEAFF.